Detailed here is one T cell receptor beta chain. Its antigen is unknown. After removal of 7 bases from V and 3 bases from J, the junction contained 3 bases not matched to a gene. Germline V gene sequence: CDR1 PRHDT, CDR2 FYEKMQ (reference sequence). The CDR3 runs 14 residues. This sample was taken from a study of early stage breast cancer tumors. In the study overall: Of roughly 17 invasive breast tumors, about a dozen were hormone receptor-positive, HER2-negative.

Clones were sequenced by immunoSEQ multiplex PCR, and TCRdb holds only the in-frame ones, with some missing. The sample yields approximately 30,000 clones, 75% to 90% seen once. Findings of the study overall: Commonly generated sequences made up most enriched TCRB sequences shared between patients.

The rearrangement uses TRBV13 and TRBJ2-3; 11 bases line up with TRBD2. Sequencing used blood. This clonotype originated in a person aged 55 to 69 with breast cancer. Here the CDR3 reads CASILAGVTDTQYF. In nucleotides, the CDR3 is TGTGCCAGCATACTAGCGGGAGTGACAGATACGCAGTATTTT.